Listed here are 25 T cell receptor beta chains from one sample, sequenced in a study of blood T cell repertoires in COVID-19. Profiled with immunoSEQ multiplex PCR; TCRdb holds only in-frame clones, not every one. The sample has hundreds of thousands of clones; about 88% are singletons. The sample taken for sequencing was PBMCs or T cells enriched from blood (not recorded which). The receptor set was obtained from a woman younger than 35 who had been exposed to COVID-19.

The V and J genes are TRBV5-5 and TRBJ1-4; 9 bases align to TRBD1. V trimming: 3 bases; J trimming: 5 bases; junction bases outside the gene matches: 8. CDR1 and CDR2 from the germline V gene are SGHKS and YYEKEE (reference sequence). The CDR3 runs 16 residues. This chain's CDR3 is CASSWTGVQENEKLFF. CDR3 nucleotides: TGTGCCAGCAGCTGGACAGGGGTCCAGGAAAATGAAAAACTGTTTTTT.

The V and J genes are TRBV15 and TRBJ2-5; D might be TRBD2 (6 bases). Deletions cut 5 bases from V and 2 bases from J, with 15 bases between. CDR3 length: 15 amino acids. Germline CDR1 LNHNV, CDR2 YYDKDF (reference sequence). In DNA, the CDR3 is TGTGCCACCAGCGCTGGGACTCCCCGACAAGAGACCCAGTACTTC. This encodes CATSAGTPRQETQYF.

This chain joins TRBV27 and TRBJ2-3; the match to TRBD2 covers 8 bases. Germline V gene lookup returns CDR1 MNHEY and CDR2 SMNVEV (reference sequence). The CDR3 has 16 residues. With V trimmed by 3 bases and J by 0 bases, 5 bases remained unmatched. In DNA form, the CDR3 reads TGTGCCAGCAGTTTTTGGGCGGGGGGCAGCACAGATACGCAGTATTTT. It translates to CASSFWAGGSTDTQYF.

This clone turned up a few times. This sequence joins TRBV6-5 and TRBJ2-3; D may be TRBD2 (6 bases). There are 14 residues in the CDR3. Per germline, CDR1 MNHEY and CDR2 SVGAGI. The V end lost 6 bases, the J end lost 1 base, and 11 bases lay between the germline ends. The CDR3 DNA reads as TGTGCCAGCAGATTTGGCGGGGGCACAGATACGCAGTATTTT. Protein product: CASRFGGGTDTQYF.

CDR3 loop: CASSYRRDRSGQADEQYF. Written as DNA, the CDR3 is TGTGCCAGCAGTTACAGAAGGGACCGGTCGGGACAGGCCGACGAGCAGTACTTC. This chain links TRBV6-2 or TRBV6-3 with TRBJ2-7; the match to TRBD1 covers 8 bases. Germline V gene data show CDR1 as MNHEY and CDR2 as SVGEGT. The trim removed 2 bases at V and 5 bases at J, leaving 17 bases unmatched. The CDR3 sequence is 18 residues long.

This rearrangement joins TRBV5-5 to TRBJ1-6; D is undetermined. The ends were cut back, 6 bases at V and 4 bases at J, with 17 bases in the middle. The germline gives CDR1 SGHKS, CDR2 YYEKEE (reference sequence). The CDR3 is 16 residues long. The CDR3 spells CASNLRGSQYNSPLHF. CDR3 coding DNA: TGTGCCAGCAACCTCAGAGGGAGTCAGTATAATTCACCCCTCCACTTT.

V is TRBV28 and J is TRBJ1-1; 8 bases map to TRBD1. CDR3 length equals 17 residues. Germline V CDR1 and CDR2: MDHEN, SYDVKM. The junction had 9 bases not matched to a gene; V was cut back by 3 bases and J by 0 bases. CDR3: CASSFPTGQGMNTEAFF. The DNA for the CDR3 is TGTGCCAGCAGTTTCCCCACCGGACAGGGCATGAACACTGAAGCTTTCTTT.

J is TRBJ2-4 and V is TRBV7-9; tentatively, D is TRBD2 (6 bases). The CDR3 totals 16 residues. V lost 4 bases, J lost 2 bases, and 15 bases lay in between. Per germline, CDR1 SEHNR and CDR2 FQNEAQ (reference sequence). CDR3 coding DNA: TGTGCCAGCAGCTCCATTGGCGGAGGGACCAAAAACATTCAGTACTTC. Amino acid sequence: CASSSIGGGTKNIQYF.

The V call is TRBV28, the J call TRBJ2-2, with unresolved D. There are 15 residues in the CDR3. V shed 3 bases and J shed 2 bases, with 10 bases lying between them. Germline assignment: CDR1 MDHEN and CDR2 SYDVKM. CDR3 loop: CASSLVRRNTGELFF. The CDR3, as DNA: TGTGCCAGCAGTTTGGTTCGGAGAAACACCGGGGAGCTGTTTTTT.

The CDR3 nucleotides are TGTGCCAGCAGCTCCAGGGGCCAGGGGAGCGACGAGCAGTACTTC. It codes for CASSSRGQGSDEQYF. The chain combines TRBV28 with TRBJ2-7, with a weak D call TRBD1 (6 bases). In germline, CDR1 is MDHEN, CDR2 SYDVKM. The CDR3 contains 15 residues. V shed 6 bases and J shed 5 bases, with 20 bases lying between them.

The CDR3 here is CASSAARSGGALLEQYF. The DNA for the CDR3 is TGTGCCAGCAGCGCGGCCCGGAGCGGGGGGGCCCTCCTCGAGCAGTACTTC. The genes are TRBV7-2 and TRBJ2-7; 10 nucleotides line up with TRBD2. The CDR3 is made up of 17 amino acids. The germline CDR1 and CDR2 sequences are SGHTA and FQGNSA. V shed 5 bases and J 6 bases; nucleotides not matched to a gene: 16.

The chain employs TRBV13 and TRBJ2-7; possible D gene TRBD2, 7 bases. Germline CDR1 and CDR2: PRHDT and FYEKMQ (reference sequence). Trimming removed 1 base at V and 2 bases at J, with 18 bases between. The CDR3 has 17 amino acids. Here the CDR3 reads CASSLAFSGRGTYEQYF. CDR3 in DNA: TGTGCCAGCAGCTTAGCTTTCTCTGGGAGGGGGACCTACGAGCAGTACTTC.

The V and J genes are TRBV19 and TRBJ1-3; D gene uncertain. This CDR3 is built from 15 residues. The V end lost 6 bases, the J end lost 0 bases, and 12 bases lay between the germline ends. Germline assignment: CDR1 LNHDA and CDR2 SQIVND (reference sequence). The CDR3 bases are TGTGCCAGTAGGGTTGACTGGAGCTCTGGAAACACCATATATTTT. As protein: CASRVDWSSGNTIYF.

The chain links TRBV18 to TRBJ1-6; D gene uncertain. The CDR3 loop spans 13 amino acids. The germline CDR1 and CDR2 sequences are KGHSH and LQKENI. Trimming stripped 3 bases from V and 7 bases from J, with 7 bases between. The CDR3 is CASSPMENSPLHF. The DNA of the CDR3 is TGTGCCAGCTCACCGATGGAGAATTCACCCCTCCACTTT.

The chain joins TRBV7-2 to TRBJ1-5; D unclear. Germline assignment: CDR1 SGHTA and CDR2 FQGNSA. V lost 0 bases and J lost 1, with 7 bases in between. This CDR3 has 15 amino acids. The CDR3 protein is CASSLAAGSNQPQHF. CDR3 DNA sequence: TGTGCCAGCAGCTTAGCAGCGGGAAGCAATCAGCCCCAGCATTTT.

This chain uses TRBV4-2 with TRBJ2-7, with TRBD1 as a possible D gene (6 bases). Germline CDR1 LGHNA, CDR2 YNFKEQ. The CDR3 runs 13 residues. Trimming stripped 0 bases from V and 3 bases from J, with 6 bases between. The CDR3 region is CASSQDRGYEQYF. DNA for the CDR3: TGTGCCAGCAGCCAAGACAGGGGCTACGAGCAGTACTTC.

Remarks on this clone: The sample holds other DNA sequences that translate to the same CDR3. This sequence joins TRBV27 and TRBJ1-5; TRBD1 might be the D (6 bases). Germline CDR1 is MNHEY and CDR2 is SMNVEV (reference sequence). The V end lost 3 bases, the J end lost 2 bases, and 8 bases lay between the germline ends. This CDR3 region has 14 residues. As DNA, the CDR3 is TGTGCCAGCAGTTTGTCAGGGGGCAATCAGCCCCAGCATTTT. Translation gives CASSLSGGNQPQHF.

CDR3 in amino acids: CASSSETGIQETQYF. The CDR3 bases are TGTGCCAGCTCATCGGAGACAGGGATCCAAGAGACCCAGTACTTC. The rearrangement joins TRBV18 to TRBJ2-5, with TRBD1 identical over 7 bases. The CDR3 is 15 amino acids. V shed 5 bases and J 1 base; nucleotides not matched to a gene: 7. Germline-derived CDR1 and CDR2 are KGHSH and LQKENI.

The chain is built from TRBV28 and TRBJ1-1; 9 nucleotides agree with TRBD1. After removal of 9 bases from V and 1 base from J, the junction contained 9 bases not matched to a gene. Germline CDR1 is MDHEN and CDR2 is SYDVKM. The CDR3 totals 15 residues. The CDR3 loop is CASILYRGRNTEAFF. DNA of the CDR3: TGTGCCAGTATACTATACAGGGGGCGGAACACTGAAGCTTTCTTT.

The gene calls are TRBV28 and TRBJ1-2; no firm D call. Germline V gene data show CDR1 as MDHEN and CDR2 as SYDVKM. Trimming left V 6 bases short and J 5 bases short, with 16 bases between. This CDR3 spans 14 amino acids. The CDR3 loop is CASRSPDRGYGYTF. The CDR3 bases are TGTGCCAGCAGATCCCCCGACCGAGGGTATGGCTACACCTTC.

V and J are TRBV18 and TRBJ1-2; D gene ambiguous. Germline V gene sequence: CDR1 KGHSH, CDR2 LQKENI. V was pared by 2 bases and J by 6 bases, with 10 bases between. The CDR3 is made up of 13 amino acids. The CDR3 region is CASSPSPEDGYTF. The CDR3, as DNA: TGTGCCAGCTCACCAAGCCCTGAGGATGGCTACACCTTC.

This clone was detected a few times. The chain combines TRBV6-2 or TRBV6-3 with TRBJ1-1; TRBD1 matches at 9 bases. The germline V gene has CDR1 MNHEY and CDR2 SVGEGT. After removal of 6 bases from V and 3 bases from J, the junction contained 11 bases not matched to a gene. The length of the CDR3 is 16 residues. The CDR3 region is CASRPYRGLKDTEAFF. The CDR3 DNA follows: TGTGCCAGCAGACCTTACAGGGGGCTGAAGGACACTGAAGCTTTCTTT.

The chain has TRBV28 and TRBJ2-5, with TRBD2 matching over 8 bases. The CDR3 covers 15 residues. Germline CDR1 MDHEN, CDR2 SYDVKM. The V and J ends lost 6 bases and 3 bases, in that order; junction bases with no gene match: 9. CDR3: CASSERAGDEETQYF. The CDR3 DNA follows: TGTGCCAGCAGCGAGAGAGCGGGAGATGAAGAGACCCAGTACTTC.

This chain connects TRBV9 to TRBJ2-3, with TRBD2 as a possible D gene (7 bases). The CDR3 runs 15 residues. V was pared by 0 bases and J by 4 bases, with 12 bases between. In germline, CDR1 is SGDLS, CDR2 YYNGEE. The CDR3, as DNA: TGTGCCAGCAGCGTAGCCGGGGGGCCGGCAGATACGCAGTATTTT. It is translated as CASSVAGGPADTQYF.

The CDR3 protein is CASSVPGRVGTDTQYF. DNA for the CDR3: TGTGCCAGCAGTGTACCTGGCAGGGTGGGGACAGATACGCAGTATTTT. The V and J genes are TRBV28 and TRBJ2-3; D may be TRBD1 (5 bases). V was cut by 5 bases and J by 3 bases, with 18 bases left in between. CDR1 is MDHEN, CDR2 SYDVKM, per germline. The CDR3 covers 16 residues.